Listed below are T cell receptor beta chains from one sample, sequenced in a study of beta chain features in type 1 diabetes. Produced via immunoSEQ multiplex PCR; TCRdb's table is partial and in-frame only. Altogether some 660,000 clones are present, over 11% being singletons, with the ten largest covering 0.035% to 0.045%. The sequenced material came from naive CD4+ T cells from blood. The receptors shown here come from a young man with type 1 diabetes. Both conserved end residues are part of each CDR3. A D gene is named only where the DNA matches it firmly. Clone size appears in some rows only: once, few, many, or a class for an expanded clone.

TGCGCCAGCAGCCAAGTCATCCGCGGACAGTACTATGGCTACACCTTC,CASSQVIRGQYYGYTF,TRBJ1-2,TRBV4-3,NA,NA
TGTGCCAGCACCCTGACGGCAGGGGGGAACTATGGCTACACCTTC,CASTLTAGGNYGYTF,TRBJ1-2,TRBV5-4,few,TRBD1
TGTGCCTGTCGCCAAGGGACAGGGTTAAGTGGGACTAATGAAAAACTGTTTTTT,CACRQGTGLSGTNEKLFF,TRBJ1-4,TRBV30,few,TRBD1
TGTGCCAGCAGTTACTTTTCGGGTAGGAAGGACGGCTACACCTTC,CASSYFSGRKDGYTF,TRBJ1-2,TRBV6-5,NA,NA
TGTGCCACTAGATTTCTTTCTAACTATGGCTACACCTTC,CATRFLSNYGYTF,TRBJ1-2,TRBV7-2,NA,NA
TGTGCCAGCAGTCAAACCGGCCGGAACACTGAAGCTTTCTTT,CASSQTGRNTEAFF,TRBJ1-1,TRBV2,NA,NA
TGTGCCAGCAGCTACGGACTTAGCACAGATACGCAGTATTTT,CASSYGLSTDTQYF,TRBJ2-3,TRBV7-6,NA,NA
TGTGCCAGCAGTTTAACAGTTAATGAAAAACTGTTTTTT,CASSLTVNEKLFF,TRBJ1-4,TRBV7-9,few,NA
TGTGCCAGCAGTACCGGGGCATTCCAAGAGACCCAGTACTTC,CASSTGAFQETQYF,TRBJ2-5,TRBV6-1,few,NA
TGTGCCAGCAGCTGGGAGACAACAAGGTACGAGCAGTACTTC,CASSWETTRYEQYF,TRBJ2-7,TRBV5-4,NA,NA
TGTGCCAGCACCTCGCGAGGGGGAGGCTACACCTTC,CASTSRGGGYTF,TRBJ1-2,TRBV28,few,NA
TGTGCCAGCAGTCCTTCCAGGGGCTCCTACAATGAGCAGTTCTTC,CASSPSRGSYNEQFF,TRBJ2-1,TRBV6-5,few,NA
TGTGCCAGCAGTCTTTTCTATAGCACAGATACGCAGTATTTT,CASSLFYSTDTQYF,TRBJ2-3,TRBV13,few,NA
TGTGCCAGCTCAGCTTCCGGGTGGGGCACAGATACGCAGTATTTT,CASSASGWGTDTQYF,TRBJ2-3,TRBV7-2,NA,NA
TGTGCCAGCAGGTGGACTAGCGGGAGCTACGAGCAGTACTTC,CASRWTSGSYEQYF,TRBJ2-7,TRBV6-5,NA,TRBD2
TGCAGCGTTGAATCAAGGAGCTCCTACAATGAGCAGTTCTTC,CSVESRSSYNEQFF,TRBJ2-1,TRBV29-1,NA,NA
TGTGCCTGGAGTAGGCTGATTAGTATTGAGCAGTACTTC,CAWSRLISIEQYF,TRBJ2-7,TRBV30,NA,NA
TGCAGCTCTACCGGGACGAACTACGAGCAGTACTTC,CSSTGTNYEQYF,TRBJ2-7,TRBV29-1,NA,NA
TGTGCCAGCAGCCGGGGACTAGCGGAAGAGACCCAGTACTTC,CASSRGLAEETQYF,TRBJ2-5,TRBV5-4,NA,TRBD2
TGCGCCAGCAGCTTGGGTTTGGGACAACCGGAGCCCCAGCATTTT,CASSLGLGQPEPQHF,TRBJ1-5,TRBV5-1,NA,NA
TGTGCCAGCAGTCAACCGGGGGGCTATGGCTACACCTTC,CASSQPGGYGYTF,TRBJ1-2,TRBV6-6,NA,NA
TGTGCCAGCAGCCCTCGGGTCCAAGAGACCCAGTACTTC,CASSPRVQETQYF,TRBJ2-5,TRBV11-2,few,NA
TGCGCCAGCAGTCAACGGAGGCAGGACACTAAAAGGGGAGAGACCCAGTACTTC,CASSQRRQDTKRGETQYF,TRBJ2-5,TRBV23-1,few,NA
TGCAGCGTTGAACGGGACAGGGGGACAGATACGCAGTATTTT,CSVERDRGTDTQYF,TRBJ2-3,TRBV29-1,NA,TRBD1
TGTGCCAGCAGCTTCAGGGCAGGGCTAGCCAAAAACATTCAGTACTTC,CASSFRAGLAKNIQYF,TRBJ2-4,TRBV7-9,NA,NA
TGCGCCAGCAGCTTTGGACAGGAAGAGACCCAGTACTTC,CASSFGQEETQYF,TRBJ2-5,TRBV5-1,NA,TRBD1
TGTGCCAGCAGCCGCGGGCCGGGGACAGGGGCTGATGAGCAGTTCTTC,CASSRGPGTGADEQFF,TRBJ2-1,TRBV7-3,few,TRBD1
TGTGCCAGCAGCTCGGGACTAGCGGGGAAGGCGGATACGCAGTATTTT,CASSSGLAGKADTQYF,TRBJ2-3,TRBV7-8,NA,TRBD2
TGCAGCGTACAGGCCCAAGAGACCCAGTACTTC,CSVQAQETQYF,TRBJ2-5,TRBV29-1,few,NA
TGTGCCAGCAGTACCCGTACCCTCAATGAGCAGTTCTTC,CASSTRTLNEQFF,TRBJ2-1,TRBV6-1,NA,NA
TGCGCCAGCAGCTTGGTGCCAGGGCAGGATCAGCCCCAGCATTTT,CASSLVPGQDQPQHF,TRBJ1-5,TRBV5-1,few,NA
TGTGCCTGGAAGAGGACAGTCCACCCTAGGGCAACTAATGAAAAACTGTTTTTT,CAWKRTVHPRATNEKLFF,TRBJ1-4,TRBV30,few,NA
TGTGCTAGTGGTCCTCAAGGTCTGACCCAGTACTTC,CASGPQGLTQYF,TRBJ2-5,TRBV12-5,NA,NA
TGTGCCAGCTCACCACGGGATAGCGGGTCCGAGACCCAGTACTTC,CASSPRDSGSETQYF,TRBJ2-5,TRBV18,few,TRBD2
TGTGCCAGCTGGAACAGGGTAATCAACGAGCAGTACTTC,CASWNRVINEQYF,TRBJ2-7,TRBV27,few,NA